Listed here are 5 T cell receptor beta chains from one sample, sequenced in a study of T-cell memory formation after mild COVID-19. TCRdb re-called the 5' RACE reads with MiXCR, one entry per CDR3 protein. The sample has 400,000 to 500,000 distinct CDR3 sequences, 24% seen once. Sequencing input: PBMCs or a T cell subset sorted from them (not recorded which). The origin of the receptors is an adult woman who had mild COVID-19 (a few samples of this study predate the infection). Cell type and time point are not known.

This clonotype was picked up a small number of times. This chain joins TRBV7-9 and TRBJ2-3; perhaps TRBD2 as D (6 bases). Germline CDR1 reads SEHNR; CDR2 reads FQNEAQ (reference sequence). Trimming removed 2 bases at V and 2 bases at J, with 11 bases between. This CDR3 spans 15 amino acids. CDR3 bases: TGTGCCAGCAGCTTAAGGGGAGGATTCACAGATACGCAGTATTTT. Its translation: CASSLRGGFTDTQYF.

The chain recombines TRBV7-9 with TRBJ2-5, with TRBD2 matching over 8 bases. This CDR3 has 16 amino acids. Unmatched junction bases numbered 12, after V lost 5 bases and J lost 4 bases. Germline V gene data show CDR1 as SEHNR and CDR2 as FQNEAQ (reference sequence). The CDR3 DNA reads as TGTGCCAGCAGCACCCTCGAGCGGGAGATGGGAGAGACCCAGTACTTC. It is translated as CASSTLEREMGETQYF.

The chain recombines TRBV18 with TRBJ2-3, with 8 bases identical to TRBD1. The V gene's germline CDR1 is KGHSH and CDR2 LQKENI. Germline trimming cut 2 bases from V and 6 bases from J; bases unmatched to any gene: 4. This CDR3 contains 14 residues. CDR3 sequence reads: CASSPGQGYDTQYF. CDR3 sequence (DNA): TGTGCCAGCTCACCAGGACAGGGATATGATACGCAGTATTTT.

This chain uses TRBV11-2 with TRBJ2-7; the D is unclear. Germline CDR1 and CDR2: SGHAT and FQNNGV. This CDR3 has 13 amino acids. Trimming took off 5 bases at V and 4 bases at J, with 12 bases between the two ends. CDR3 amino acids: CASSPNFGYEQYF. CDR3 nucleotide sequence: TGTGCCAGCAGCCCGAATTTTGGGTACGAGCAGTACTTC.

This clonotype appeared a few times. This sequence joins TRBV29-1 and TRBJ1-1; D is uncertain. Trimming took 4 bases from V and 6 from J, leaving 9 bases between them. CDR1 is SQVTM, CDR2 ANQGSEA, per germline. This CDR3 region has 11 residues. The CDR3, as DNA: TGCAGCGTTGGGGAAAGCTCTGAAGCTTTCTTT. Encoded protein: CSVGESSEAFF.